These 2 T cell receptor beta chains originate from one sample sequenced in a study of blood T cells in healthy people across ages. PCR was performed a second time for 7 to 11 cycles using a sample-barcoded 5' primer and a J-beta primer mix. TCRdb ran MiXCR on the 5' RACE reads and lists one entry per CDR3 protein. In the table there are about 800,000 distinct CDR3 sequences, approximately 25% of which are singletons. These data were also filed under a second study, of T cells of mothers and their children.

Sequencing was carried out using blood. The source is a boy aged 5-17 years in good health.

This clonotype has only a few counts. The final CDR3 position lacks the conserved phenylalanine or tryptophan, pointing to a likely read error. The CDR3 spells CASSLGGFTEAFS. The CDR3 DNA is TGTGCCAGCAGCTTAGGCGGGTTTACTGAAGCTTTCTCT. V and J are TRBV7-9 and TRBJ1-1, with D unclear. In germline, CDR1 is SEHNR, CDR2 FQNEAQ (reference sequence). V lost 1 base to trimming and J lost 5 bases, with 8 bases between them. This CDR3 contains 13 residues.

The rearrangement uses TRBV28 and TRBJ2-7; weak D call: TRBD2 (6 bases). The CDR3 is made up of 16 amino acids. V was pared by 7 bases and J by 5 bases, with 24 bases between. CDR1 and CDR2 from the germline V gene are MDHEN and SYDVKM. The CDR3: CASTQVGQGGPDEQYF. The DNA of the CDR3 is TGTGCCAGCACCCAGGTGGGCCAGGGAGGTCCGGACGAGCAGTACTTC.